Listed here are 18 T cell receptor beta chains from one sample, sequenced in a study of cytomegalovirus exposure and HLA in healthy donors. The assay was immunoSEQ multiplex PCR, and TCRdb's table has in-frame clones only and misses some. The profile shows some 130,000 clones, just under 85% of them singletons. The sequenced sample consisted of PBMCs. These receptors came from a man aged 25-45 years in good health and CMV-seropositive.

With respect to this clone: Distinct nucleotide sequences in the sample also encode this CDR3. This chain uses TRBV5-1 with TRBJ2-7; TRBD1 might be the D (5 bases). The CDR3 has 12 amino acids. CDR1 is SGHRS, CDR2 YFSETQ, per germline. Trimming stripped 0 bases from V and 4 bases from J, with 5 bases between. The CDR3 DNA is TGCGCCAGCAGCTTGGGACAGTACGAGCAGTACTTC. It specifies CASSLGQYEQYF.

J is TRBJ2-1 and V is TRBV28, with D perhaps TRBD1 (6 bases). Trimming pared 4 bases from V and 8 bases from J, leaving 12 bases between. Germline V lookup: CDR1 MDHEN, CDR2 SYDVKM. The CDR3 has 13 amino acids. The CDR3 here is CASSSPQGYEQFF. The CDR3 nucleotides read TGTGCCAGCAGTTCCCCGCAGGGGTATGAGCAGTTCTTC.

The genes are TRBV6-5 and TRBJ1-1, with D tentatively TRBD1 (5 bases). The length of the CDR3 is 15 residues. V was shortened by 0 bases and J by 1 base, with 9 bases between the two germline ends. Germline V lookup: CDR1 MNHEY, CDR2 SVGAGI. DNA of the CDR3: TGTGCCAGCAGTTACTCGGGGCCAGGGAACACTGAAGCTTTCTTT. Encoded protein: CASSYSGPGNTEAFF.

This clone was observed a few times. The chain is built from TRBV12-5 and TRBJ2-5; D might be TRBD2 (5 bases). Germline V gene sequence: CDR1 LGHNT, CDR2 FRNRAP. CDR3 length: 12 amino acids. Deletions cut 7 bases from V and 5 bases from J, with 11 bases between. This CDR3 is CASAGGEETQYF. The DNA for the CDR3 is TGTGCTAGTGCTGGAGGTGAGGAGACCCAGTACTTC.

The chain carries TRBV28 and TRBJ1-5; no definite D call. CDR1 is MDHEN, CDR2 SYDVKM, per germline. Trimming took 7 bases from V and 0 from J, leaving 13 bases between them. The CDR3 covers 15 residues. The CDR3 here is CASTLSGYSNQPQHF. CDR3 bases: TGTGCCAGCACCCTATCGGGTTATAGCAATCAGCCCCAGCATTTT.

The rearrangement links TRBV2 to TRBJ1-1; TRBD1 is a possible D gene (6 bases). The CDR3 is made up of 14 amino acids. Per germline, CDR1 SNHLY and CDR2 FYNNEI. Trimming pared 4 bases from V and 5 bases from J, leaving 14 bases between. The CDR3: CASSGGGRGTEAFF. The CDR3 DNA reads as TGTGCCAGCAGTGGGGGGGGCAGGGGAACTGAAGCTTTCTTT.

This chain links TRBV5-1 with TRBJ2-7; D possibly corresponds to TRBD1 (6 bases). This CDR3 spans 11 amino acids. Trimming removed 3 bases at V and 10 bases at J, with 11 bases between. In germline, CDR1 is SGHRS, CDR2 YFSETQ. The CDR3 loop is CASSSGQSQYF. CDR3 coding DNA: TGCGCCAGCAGCTCAGGACAGTCCCAGTACTTC.

The genes are TRBV6-5 and TRBJ1-1; a weak D match, TRBD1 (6 bases). Per the germline V gene, CDR1 is MNHEY and CDR2 is SVGAGI. The CDR3 is made up of 14 amino acids. With 6 bases removed from V and 1 base from J, the gap between germline ends came to 12 bases. The CDR3 sequence is CASRLPGQNTEAFF. The CDR3, as DNA: TGTGCCAGCAGGCTCCCGGGACAGAACACTGAAGCTTTCTTT.

For the CDR3, the DNA is TGTGCCAGCAACCTCTTCCGGGACAGGGGCAATGAGCAGTTCTTC. Amino acid sequence: CASNLFRDRGNEQFF. The chain combines TRBV27 with TRBJ2-1; 10 bases fit TRBD1. The V gene's germline CDR1 is MNHEY and CDR2 SMNVEV (reference sequence). V lost 7 bases to trimming and J lost 6 bases; unmatched junction nucleotides: 9. The CDR3 contains 15 residues.

The CDR3 nucleotides are TGTGCCACTTGGGAGGACTCCTTAGCCAAAAACATTCAGTACTTC. Protein product: CATWEDSLAKNIQYF. V usage is TRBV6-1 and J usage is TRBJ2-4, with D possibly matching TRBD2 (6 bases). The CDR3 consists of 15 residues. V was pared by 10 bases and J by 0 bases, with 16 bases between. Germline V gives CDR1 MNHNS, CDR2 SASEGT.

The chain uses TRBV25-1 and TRBJ1-1; D uncertain. V shed 6 bases and J shed 6 bases, with 14 bases lying between them. The CDR3 extends over 13 amino acids. Germline CDR1 reads MGHDK; CDR2 reads SYGVNS. In nucleotides, the CDR3 is TGTGCCAGCAGAGCTACGTTCCCTTCTGAAGCTTTCTTT. Encoded protein: CASRATFPSEAFF.

This clone was seen just once. This rearrangement joins TRBV5-4 to TRBJ1-2; 8 bases fit TRBD1. Germline V gene sequence: CDR1 SGHNT, CDR2 YYREEE (reference sequence). This CDR3 comprises 12 residues. V was clipped by 5 bases and J by 7 bases; unmatched bases: 4. This CDR3 is CASSSDRGGYTF. CDR3 nucleotides: TGTGCCAGCAGTTCAGACAGGGGTGGCTACACCTTC.

The chain's CDR3 is CASSVVGTTVTDTQYF. Here the CDR3 DNA reads TGTGCCAGCAGCGTAGTAGGGACTACAGTCACAGATACGCAGTATTTT. This chain uses TRBV9 with TRBJ2-3; 7 nucleotides agree with TRBD2. CDR3 length equals 16 residues. Germline CDR1 is SGDLS and CDR2 is YYNGEE. The J segment lost 2 bases and the V segment lost 0 bases, leaving 6 bases of the junction unmatched.

The chain has TRBV5-1 and TRBJ2-2; 13 nucleotides match TRBD2. The V segment lost 0 bases and the J segment 4 bases; nucleotides outside the gene matches: 9. This CDR3 spans 19 amino acids. Germline lookup yields CDR1 SGHRS and CDR2 YFSETQ. The CDR3 DNA reads TGCGCCAGCAGCTTGGGTGGACTAGCGGGAGCTTGGAGCACCGGGGAGCTGTTTTTT. Translated: CASSLGGLAGAWSTGELFF.

The chain has TRBV7-9 and TRBJ2-3; TRBD2 aligns across 12 bases. Germline lookup yields CDR1 SEHNR and CDR2 FQNEAQ (reference sequence). With 1 base clipped from V and 6 bases from J, the junction kept 5 bases outside the gene matches. CDR3 length: 16 amino acids. This CDR3 is CASSLGLAGVSDTQYF. CDR3 nucleotide sequence: TGTGCCAGCAGCTTAGGACTAGCGGGAGTCTCGGATACGCAGTATTTT.

CDR3 DNA: TGTGCCAGCAGGACAGGGGGCACCTATGGCTACACCTTC. Protein sequence: CASRTGGTYGYTF. The rearrangement links TRBV6-1 to TRBJ1-2; 10 nucleotides align to TRBD1. Per germline, CDR1 MNHNS and CDR2 SASEGT. J gave up 4 bases and V 6 bases, and 2 bases lay outside the gene matches. The CDR3 runs 13 residues.

The chain is built from TRBV18 and TRBJ2-2; TRBD1 aligns across 11 bases. J lost 3 bases, V lost 4 bases, and 1 base had no gene match. CDR1 KGHSH and CDR2 LQKENI come from the germline V gene. The CDR3 totals 15 residues. The CDR3 reads CASSRGQGDTGELFF. The CDR3, as DNA: TGTGCCAGCTCACGGGGACAGGGGGACACCGGGGAGCTGTTTTTT.

This chain joins TRBV5-1 and TRBJ2-7; D unresolved. The V end lost 4 bases, the J end lost 2 bases, and 13 bases lay between the germline ends. This CDR3 is built from 14 residues. CDR1 and CDR2 (germline): SGHRS, YFSETQ. DNA of the CDR3: TGCGCCAGCAGCCCCGCCGGTGGTGCCTACGAGCAGTACTTC. It codes for CASSPAGGAYEQYF.